The 29 T cell receptor beta chains below all came from one sample that was sequenced in a study of response to subunit inactivated influenza vaccine. MiXCR, run by TCRdb on the RT-PCR reads, gives a single entry per CDR3 protein. This table has 590,000 or so distinct CDR3 sequences, 11% to 15% appearing once. The starting material was PBMCs from blood, obtained around 14 days before vaccination. The receptor source for this set is a man aged 45-65 years who received an inactivated influenza vaccine.

This clonotype was picked up a small number of times. J is TRBJ2-7 and V is TRBV20-1; the match to TRBD2 covers 12 bases. Germline-derived CDR1 and CDR2 are DFQATT and SNEGSKA (reference sequence). J lost 2 bases, V lost 5 bases, and 7 bases had no gene match. The CDR3 extends over 15 amino acids. The CDR3 sequence is CSALTSGSWTYEQYF. The CDR3 nucleotides read TGCAGTGCTCTGACTAGCGGGAGTTGGACCTACGAGCAGTACTTC.

This clonotype was counted a few times. V is TRBV20-1 and J is TRBJ2-3; D unclear. CDR3 length: 14 amino acids. The germline V gene encodes CDR1 DFQATT and CDR2 SNEGSKA (reference sequence). Trimming removed 3 bases from V and 6 bases from J, with 16 bases in between. The CDR3 bases are TGCAGTGCTAGTTCCAGCCAGAAGGTGGATACGCAGTATTTT. It translates to CSASSSQKVDTQYF.

The V call is TRBV7-3, the J call TRBJ2-5, with 8 bases matching TRBD1. Germline V gives CDR1 SGHTA, CDR2 FQGTGA. V shed 5 bases, J shed 3 bases, and the junction held 2 bases outside the gene matches. The CDR3 length is 13 residues. The DNA of the CDR3 is TGTGCCAGCAGCCGGGGACAGGAAGAGACCCAGTACTTC. Translated, it gives CASSRGQEETQYF.

V is TRBV20-1 and J is TRBJ1-2; D is unresolved. The CDR3 is made up of 12 amino acids. Germline assignment: CDR1 DFQATT and CDR2 SNEGSKA (reference sequence). The V gene lost 3 bases and the J gene lost 2 bases, with 7 bases spanning the gap. The DNA of the CDR3 is TGCAGTGCTAGTATCCAAAACTATGGCTACACCTTC. Translated: CSASIQNYGYTF.

This clonotype was seen more than once but under ten times. J is TRBJ2-1 and V is TRBV12-3 or TRBV12-4; 8 bases align to TRBD1. The CDR3 has 11 residues. V was pared by 6 bases and J by 13 bases, with 5 bases of the junction left unmatched. The CDR3 protein is CASSPTGVQFF. The CDR3, as DNA: TGTGCCAGCAGCCCGACAGGGGTCCAGTTCTTC.

CDR3 protein: CASSQNPGLAGGPAKNIQYF. The CDR3 DNA reads as TGTGCCAGCAGCCAGAATCCGGGACTAGCGGGGGGTCCAGCCAAAAACATTCAGTACTTC. The rearrangement uses TRBV3-1 and TRBJ2-4; TRBD2 agrees at 15 bases. The V gene end was trimmed by 3 bases and the J gene end by 0 bases; junction bases not matched to a gene: 9. The CDR3 spans 20 residues. Per the germline V gene, CDR1 is LGHDT and CDR2 is YNNKEL (reference sequence).

This clonotype was observed a handful of times. The J gene is TRBJ2-1, the V gene TRBV7-2; no reliable D call. The V gene lost 3 bases and the J gene lost 2 bases, with 11 bases spanning the gap. CDR1 and CDR2 from the germline V gene are SGHTA and FQGNSA. The CDR3 has 15 amino acids. The CDR3 bases are TGTGCCAGCAGCTTGACTGCTTCAACCTACAATGAGCAGTTCTTC. Protein sequence: CASSLTASTYNEQFF.

This chain links TRBV4-2 with TRBJ2-3; D ambiguous. CDR1 is LGHNA, CDR2 YNFKEQ, per germline. The CDR3 is made up of 15 amino acids. With 2 bases removed from V and 0 bases from J, the gap between germline ends came to 9 bases. In DNA form, the CDR3 reads TGTGCCAGCAGCCAACAACCCCAGAGCACAGATACGCAGTATTTT. It yields the protein CASSQQPQSTDTQYF.

This clonotype has only a few counts. The V gene is TRBV5-5, the J gene TRBJ2-7; the D is unclear. This CDR3 has 16 amino acids. CDR1 SGHKS and CDR2 YYEKEE come from the germline V gene (reference sequence). Trimming took off 0 bases at V and 4 bases at J, with 17 bases between the two ends. CDR3 sequence reads: CASSLGSRRTIYEQYF. In nucleotides, the CDR3 is TGTGCCAGCAGCTTGGGGAGCAGGCGAACTATTTACGAGCAGTACTTC. The full variable domain, completed using reference TRBV5-5 and TRBJ2-7, is DAGVTQSPTHLIKTRGQQVTLRCSPISGHKSVSWYQQVLGQGPQFIFQYYEKEERGRGNFPDRFSARQFPNYSSELNVNALLLGDSALYLCASSLGSRRTIYEQYFGPGTRLTVT.

This clonotype showed up many times. The chain carries TRBV20-1 and TRBJ2-2, with D perhaps matching TRBD1 (6 bases). Trimming took 3 bases from V and 0 from J, leaving 11 bases between them. Germline loops: CDR1 DFQATT, CDR2 SNEGSKA (reference sequence). The CDR3 totals 15 residues. Here the CDR3 DNA reads TGCAGTGCTAGGTCGGACAGCCCGAACACCGGGGAGCTGTTTTTT. Its protein is CSARSDSPNTGELFF.

This clonotype was seen a few times. This chain uses TRBV7-9 with TRBJ2-7; possible D gene TRBD1, 6 bases. CDR1 SEHNR and CDR2 FQNEAQ come from the germline V gene (reference sequence). The CDR3 length is 15 residues. Trimming shortened V by 5 bases and J by 1 base, and 15 bases separated the two germline ends. In nucleotides, the CDR3 is TGTGCCAGCAGCCTAATTAGGGGACAATCCTACGAGCAGTACTTC. This gives the protein CASSLIRGQSYEQYF.

The chain links TRBV20-1 to TRBJ2-5, with a possible D match to TRBD2 (6 bases). The V end was cut by 3 bases, the J end by 4 bases, with 15 bases between. The germline gives CDR1 DFQATT, CDR2 SNEGSKA (reference sequence). CDR3 length: 14 residues. The CDR3 loop reads CSASPRLVTETQYF. CDR3 in DNA: TGCAGTGCTAGCCCTAGACTAGTCACAGAGACCCAGTACTTC.

The table lists this clonotype with many counts. The rearrangement uses TRBV6-6 and TRBJ2-3; D is undetermined. Germline V gene sequence: CDR1 MNHNY, CDR2 SVGAGI (reference sequence). The CDR3 has 12 amino acids. The ends were cut back, 5 bases at V and 5 bases at J, with 8 bases in the middle. The CDR3 loop is CASSRSRDTQYF. In DNA, the CDR3 is TGTGCCAGCAGTCGCTCTAGAGATACGCAGTATTTT.

The V call is TRBV3-1, the J call TRBJ1-6, with 7 bases matching TRBD1. Germline-derived CDR1 and CDR2 are LGHDT and YNNKEL (reference sequence). Trimming removed 8 bases from V and 12 bases from J; junction bases left unmatched: 13. This CDR3 comprises 14 residues. The DNA of the CDR3 is TGTGCCAGCGGCACGGGGACAGCTATTGGACCCCTCCACTTT. It specifies CASGTGTAIGPLHF.

The gene calls are TRBV4-3 and TRBJ2-6; D perhaps matches TRBD1 (5 bases). Trimming removed 1 base at V and 0 bases at J, with 10 bases between. CDR3 size: 17 residues. Germline CDR1 reads LGHNA; CDR2 reads YSLEER. CDR3 DNA sequence: TGCGCCAGCAGCCAAGGAAGACAGAGCTCTGGGGCCAACGTCCTGACTTTC. Its protein is CASSQGRQSSGANVLTF.

V gene TRBV2 combines with J gene TRBJ2-7, with 8 bases fitting TRBD2. There are 12 residues in the CDR3. Looked up from germline, CDR1 is SNHLY and CDR2 is FYNNEI. With V trimmed by 6 bases and J by 6 bases, 4 bases remained unmatched. CDR3 residues: CASRAGVAEQYF. In nucleotides, the CDR3 is TGTGCCAGCAGAGCGGGAGTTGCCGAGCAGTACTTC. The variable domain in full, with the rest retrieved from reference TRBV2 and TRBJ2-7, is EPEVTQTPSHQVTQMGQEVILRCVPISNHLYFYWYRQILGQKVEFLVSFYNNEISEKSEIFDDQFSVERPDGSNFTLKIRSTKLEDSAMYFCASRAGVAEQYFGPGTRLTVT.

This clonotype showed up just a few times. V is TRBV5-5 and J is TRBJ2-7, with 10 bases that match TRBD1. Germline loops: CDR1 SGHKS, CDR2 YYEKEE (reference sequence). Unmatched junction bases numbered 13, after V lost 3 bases and J lost 7 bases. The CDR3 loop spans 16 amino acids. This CDR3 reads CASSYRGDRGSREQYF. DNA of the CDR3: TGTGCCAGCAGCTACCGGGGGGACAGGGGTTCGCGGGAGCAGTACTTC.

This clonotype was seen only a few times. This chain connects TRBV29-1 to TRBJ2-7, with unresolved D. CDR1 and CDR2 (germline): SQVTM, ANQGSEA. CDR3 length: 11 amino acids. The germline V and J ends were trimmed by 4 bases and 4 bases, with 8 bases remaining between them. CDR3 sequence reads: CSVVRGYEQYF. Here the CDR3 DNA reads TGCAGCGTTGTCCGTGGTTACGAGCAGTACTTC.

This clonotype was recorded many times. The V call is TRBV20-1, the J call TRBJ1-5; unclear D gene. The V end was cut by 1 base, the J end by 6 bases, with 4 bases between. This CDR3 is built from 11 residues. The germline V gene has CDR1 DFQATT and CDR2 SNEGSKA (reference sequence). The CDR3 nucleotides read TGCAGTGCTAGAGGGAGTCAGCCCCAGCATTTT. It yields the protein CSARGSQPQHF.

This clonotype has only a few counts. The rearrangement links TRBV4-1 to TRBJ2-5; tentatively, D is TRBD1 (6 bases). V lost 2 bases and J 3 bases, leaving 16 bases between the germline ends. The CDR3 totals 16 residues. Germline V CDR1 and CDR2: MGHRA, YSYEKL. CDR3 region: CASSQTPGTPKETQYF. CDR3 sequence (DNA): TGCGCCAGCAGCCAAACCCCCGGGACACCGAAAGAGACCCAGTACTTC.

The genes are TRBV27 and TRBJ2-7; TRBD2 is a possible D gene (5 bases). The CDR3 runs to 13 residues. Germline-derived CDR1 and CDR2 are MNHEY and SMNVEV (reference sequence). V shed 9 bases and J shed 2 bases, with 14 bases lying between them. CDR3 loop: CARELGGPYEQYF. CDR3 DNA sequence: TGTGCCAGGGAACTCGGAGGACCCTACGAGCAGTACTTC.

This clonotype was counted at least ten times. This sequence joins TRBV27 and TRBJ2-1; weak D call: TRBD1 (6 bases). The CDR3 covers 17 residues. Germline V gives CDR1 MNHEY, CDR2 SMNVEV (reference sequence). The V end lost 2 bases, the J end lost 4 bases, and 18 bases lay between the germline ends. The CDR3 nucleotides are TGTGCCAGCAGTTTAGCCCGGACAGCAGTCAATTACAATGAGCAGTTCTTC. The encoded protein is CASSLARTAVNYNEQFF.

This clonotype was found a few times. V gene TRBV9 combines with J gene TRBJ1-2; TRBD1 is a possible D gene (5 bases). The CDR3 consists of 14 residues. V shed 0 bases and J shed 4 bases, with 10 bases lying between them. Germline V gene sequence: CDR1 SGDLS, CDR2 YYNGEE. The CDR3 nucleotides are TGTGCCAGCAGCGTAGGGGGGAGAGGCTATGGCTACACCTTC. Translation gives CASSVGGRGYGYTF. The variable domain in full, completed from reference TRBV9 and TRBJ1-2, reads DSGVTQTPKHLITATGQRVTLRCSPRSGDLSVYWYQQSLDQGLQFLIQYYNGEERAKGNILERFSAQQFPDLHSELNLSSLELGDSALYFCASSVGGRGYGYTFGSGTRLTVV.

V gene TRBV4-3 combines with J gene TRBJ2-3, with TRBD2 as a possible D gene (5 bases). This CDR3 is 20 amino acids long. The V end was cut by 0 bases, the J end by 0 bases, with 22 bases between. Per germline, CDR1 LGHNA and CDR2 YSLEER. DNA of the CDR3: TGCGCCAGCAGCCAAGATGTAGTGTGGATGGGAGACCCTAGCACAGATACGCAGTATTTT. Its protein is CASSQDVVWMGDPSTDTQYF.

This rearrangement joins TRBV7-6 to TRBJ2-7; weak D call: TRBD1 (5 bases). CDR3 length: 15 residues. The V end lost 2 bases, the J end lost 4 bases, and 15 bases lay between the germline ends. Germline loops: CDR1 SGHVS, CDR2 FNYEAQ. The CDR3 is CASSLIGREDYEQYF. Written as DNA, the CDR3 is TGTGCCAGCAGCTTAATCGGCAGGGAAGATTACGAGCAGTACTTC.

This clonotype was picked up a small number of times. The gene calls are TRBV4-2 and TRBJ2-6; no clear D gene. CDR1 and CDR2 from the germline V gene are LGHNA and YNFKEQ. V was shortened by 0 bases and J by 0 bases, with 6 bases between the two germline ends. The CDR3 consists of 16 residues. The CDR3 DNA reads as TGTGCCAGCAGCCAAGATTTTTCCTCTGGGGCCAACGTCCTGACTTTC. Its protein product is CASSQDFSSGANVLTF.

The rearrangement joins TRBV28 to TRBJ2-3, with 7 bases aligning to TRBD1. The V gene end was trimmed by 6 bases and the J gene end by 0 bases; junction bases not matched to a gene: 6. This CDR3 spans 15 amino acids. Germline V gives CDR1 MDHEN, CDR2 SYDVKM. CDR3 bases: TGTGCCAGCAGCCGTACAGGGGCAAGCACAGATACGCAGTATTTT. Its protein is CASSRTGASTDTQYF.

This chain connects TRBV14 to TRBJ2-3, with 9 bases matching TRBD2. With 4 bases clipped from V and 5 bases from J, the junction kept 13 bases outside the gene matches. Germline lookup yields CDR1 SGHDN and CDR2 FVKESK. There are 17 residues in the CDR3. The CDR3 loop is CASSLRPSGARLDTQYF. The DNA of the CDR3 is TGTGCCAGCAGCCTCCGGCCTAGCGGGGCTCGTCTAGATACGCAGTATTTT.

The chain couples TRBV25-1 to TRBJ2-1; no clear D. The germline gives CDR1 MGHDK, CDR2 SYGVNS. The CDR3 loop spans 13 amino acids. V was trimmed by 8 bases and J by 8 bases, leaving 16 bases between them. CDR3 amino acids: CASAKTVWDEQFF. In DNA, the CDR3 is TGTGCCAGCGCCAAGACCGTTTGGGATGAGCAGTTCTTC.